This T cell receptor (beta chain) was obtained from a study of OX40 agonist ivuxolimab in advanced cancers. Study-wide points: Expanded clones tended on average to be more numerous among CD8+ T cells than CD4+.

Clones were sequenced by immunoSEQ multiplex PCR, and TCRdb holds only the in-frame ones, with some missing. The table includes 70,000 to 80,000 clones, approximately 90% detected once. This CDR3 is built from 15 residues. Germline V CDR1 and CDR2: SGHRS, YFSETQ. Trimming removed 4 bases from V and 2 bases from J; junction bases left unmatched: 4. This clone has only one observation. Antigen specificity is unknown. The TCR comes from an adult with an advanced solid tumor such as melanoma, head and neck, liver or kidney cancer. The J gene is TRBJ2-5, the V gene TRBV5-1, with 11 bases aligning to TRBD1. The source material was CD4+ or CD8+ T cells sorted from blood, sampled in a trial of the OX40 agonist ivuxolimab. CDR3 amino acids: CASSGGTGGQETQYF. Written as DNA, the CDR3 is TGCGCCAGCAGCGGGGGGACAGGGGGTCAAGAGACCCAGTACTTC.